The 20 T cell receptor beta chains presented below share a single source sample, sequenced in a study of blood T cell repertoires in COVID-19. Method: immunoSEQ multiplex PCR; TCRdb's copy keeps in-frame clones and lacks some. The sample carries about 210,000 clones, about 86% recorded once. Sequenced input: peripheral blood. These TCRs come from a man aged 55-75 years who had recovered from COVID-19.

The chain joins TRBV4-2 to TRBJ2-2; D is perhaps TRBD1 (8 bases). V shed 4 bases and J shed 3 bases, with 15 bases lying between them. Germline CDR1 is LGHNA and CDR2 is YNFKEQ. The CDR3 contains 16 residues. CDR3 loop: CASSLTGGGDTGELFF. The CDR3 nucleotides are TGTGCCAGCAGCCTTACAGGGGGGGGAGACACCGGGGAGCTGTTTTTT.

The V call is TRBV30, the J call TRBJ1-1; possible D gene TRBD1, 6 bases. CDR3 length: 11 amino acids. The V end lost 5 bases, the J end lost 9 bases, and 13 bases lay between the germline ends. The germline CDR1 and CDR2 sequences are GTSNPN and SVGIG (reference sequence). The DNA of the CDR3 is TGTGCCTGGGATGGGGGCAGAAAAGCTTTCTTT. This gives the protein CAWDGGRKAFF.

V is TRBV11-2 and J is TRBJ2-3; 12 bases match TRBD2. Unmatched junction bases numbered 5, after V lost 1 base and J lost 0 bases. The germline CDR1 and CDR2 sequences are SGHAT and FQNNGV. The CDR3 sequence is 18 residues long. The CDR3 DNA is TGTGCCAGCAGCTTAGGGACTAGCGGGATCTCTAGCACAGATACGCAGTATTTT. It yields the protein CASSLGTSGISSTDTQYF. The whole variable domain, filled in from reference TRBV11-2 and TRBJ2-3, reads EAGVAQSPRYKIIEKRQSVAFWCNPISGHATLYWYQQILGQGPKLLIQFQNNGVVDDSQLPKDRFSAERLKGVDSTLKIQPAKLEDSAVYLCASSLGTSGISSTDTQYFGPGTRLTVL.

The rearrangement joins TRBV14 to TRBJ1-5; D is unclear. Trimming took off 0 bases at V and 6 bases at J, with 9 bases between the two ends. The length of the CDR3 is 14 residues. CDR1 and CDR2 (germline): SGHDN, FVKESK. The CDR3 is CASSQDSFSQPQHF. The CDR3 DNA reads as TGTGCCAGCAGCCAAGATTCGTTCAGTCAGCCCCAGCATTTT. Looking up the rest from reference TRBV14 and TRBJ1-5 gives the full variable domain: EAGVTQFPSHSVIEKGQTVTLRCDPISGHDNLYWYRRVMGKEIKFLLHFVKESKQDESGMPNNRFLAERTGGTYSTLKVQPAELEDSGVYFCASSQDSFSQPQHFGDGTRLSIL.

The J gene is TRBJ2-3, the V gene TRBV7-3; TRBD1 aligns across 8 bases. V shed 3 bases, J shed 3 bases, and the junction held 2 bases outside the gene matches. This CDR3 is built from 14 residues. The germline CDR1 and CDR2 sequences are SGHTA and FQGTGA. The CDR3 sequence: CASSFGQGTDTQYF. CDR3 DNA: TGTGCCAGCAGCTTCGGACAGGGAACAGATACGCAGTATTTT.

The genes are TRBV3-1 (or the pseudogene TRBV3-2) and TRBJ2-3; a possible D gene is TRBD2 (7 bases). The CDR3 has 15 amino acids. Germline loops: CDR1 LGHDT, CDR2 YNNKEL (reference sequence). V was clipped by 8 bases and J by 4 bases, with 19 bases between them. This CDR3 is CASGVGGGGPDTQYF. CDR3 DNA sequence: TGTGCCAGCGGCGTAGGAGGGGGGGGCCCAGATACGCAGTATTTT.

The CDR3 DNA reads as TGTGCCAGCAGTGCCACCGGGACAAGCTATGGCTACACCTTC. It translates to CASSATGTSYGYTF. This chain joins TRBV6-4 and TRBJ1-2, with D maybe TRBD1 (6 bases). With 4 bases removed from V and 4 bases from J, the gap between germline ends came to 13 bases. This CDR3 region has 14 residues. CDR1 and CDR2 (germline): MRHNA, SNTAGT.

The V call is TRBV3-1 (or the pseudogene TRBV3-2), the J call TRBJ2-7, with D perhaps matching TRBD2 (5 bases). CDR1 LGHDT and CDR2 YNNKEL come from the germline V gene (reference sequence). The V end was cut by 3 bases, the J end by 9 bases, with 12 bases between. The CDR3 has 12 amino acids. The CDR3 coding sequence is TGTGCCAGCAGCCAGAGGCGGGCCACGCAGTACTTC. The encoded protein is CASSQRRATQYF.

V and J are TRBV6-1 and TRBJ1-2, with D uncertain. Trimming pared 3 bases from V and 8 bases from J, leaving 10 bases between. The CDR3 is 12 amino acids. The germline gives CDR1 MNHNS, CDR2 SASEGT. The CDR3, as DNA: TGTGCCAGCAGTGAGTTGGCGGGGGGCTACACCTTC. As protein: CASSELAGGYTF.

This clone was counted between two and nine times. The chain employs TRBV5-6 and TRBJ1-5; D unclear. CDR3 length: 15 residues. Germline CDR1 is SGHDT and CDR2 is YYEEEE. Trimming left V 0 bases short and J 4 bases short, with 11 bases between. The DNA of the CDR3 is TGTGCCAGCAGCTTGGGAGGGTGGGGAAATCAGCCCCAGCATTTT. This translates into CASSLGGWGNQPQHF.

This clone was recorded only once. V and J are TRBV15 and TRBJ1-2, with D perhaps matching TRBD1 (5 bases). CDR3 length: 15 amino acids. Trimming took off 0 bases at V and 7 bases at J, with 15 bases between the two ends. Germline V gene lookup returns CDR1 LNHNV and CDR2 YYDKDF (reference sequence). Here the CDR3 reads CATSRDKIQVSGYTF. The CDR3 nucleotides read TGTGCCACCAGCAGAGATAAGATACAGGTGTCTGGCTACACCTTC.

This sequence joins TRBV5-6 and TRBJ2-1; 9 bases are a match to TRBD2. V gave up 6 bases and J gave up 9 bases; unmatched junction bases: 13. Germline V gives CDR1 SGHDT, CDR2 YYEEEE. The CDR3 spans 15 residues. DNA of the CDR3: TGTGCCAGCACAATCGGACTAGCGTTCCGAGGTGAGCAGTTCTTC. Encoded protein: CASTIGLAFRGEQFF.

This clone was seen just once. The V gene is TRBV5-4, the J gene TRBJ2-5; maybe TRBD1 (5 bases). Trimming took 4 bases from V and 4 from J, leaving 17 bases between them. The CDR3 covers 15 residues. In germline, CDR1 is SGHNT, CDR2 YYREEE (reference sequence). The CDR3 region is CASSTPGSAAETQYF. The CDR3 DNA reads TGTGCCAGCAGCACCCCAGGGTCAGCAGCAGAGACCCAGTACTTC.

This rearrangement joins TRBV15 to TRBJ1-2, with 7 bases lining up with TRBD1. Germline loops: CDR1 LNHNV, CDR2 YYDKDF (reference sequence). Trimming at V came to 3 bases and at J to 4 bases, leaving 2 bases not matched to a gene. The CDR3 is 13 amino acids. The CDR3 here is CATSRGDSYGYTF. As DNA, the CDR3 is TGTGCCACCAGCAGGGGGGACAGCTATGGCTACACCTTC.

The chain joins TRBV28 to TRBJ1-2, with D perhaps matching TRBD1 (5 bases). Germline values: CDR1 MDHEN, CDR2 SYDVKM. This CDR3 spans 16 amino acids. V was pared by 7 bases and J by 4 bases, with 22 bases between. CDR3 sequence: CASNPTWGHEGYGYTF. For the CDR3, the DNA is TGTGCCAGCAATCCAACATGGGGCCATGAAGGCTATGGCTACACCTTC.

This clone was seen a handful of times. V and J are TRBV3-1 (or the pseudogene TRBV3-2) and TRBJ2-2, with D perhaps TRBD2 (6 bases). From germline, CDR1 is LGHDT and CDR2 YNNKEL (reference sequence). The ends were cut back, 0 bases at V and 7 bases at J, with 18 bases in the middle. CDR3 length: 17 residues. The CDR3 here is CASSQDEVLAVVGELFF. The CDR3 DNA follows: TGTGCCAGCAGCCAAGATGAGGTTTTAGCGGTTGTCGGGGAGCTGTTTTTT.

The rearrangement joins TRBV27 to TRBJ2-7; tentatively, D is TRBD2 (5 bases). With 3 bases removed from V and 2 bases from J, the gap between germline ends came to 8 bases. The CDR3 is 13 residues long. Germline loops: CDR1 MNHEY, CDR2 SMNVEV (reference sequence). This CDR3 is CASSFIGTYEQYF. CDR3 coding DNA: TGTGCCAGCAGTTTTATCGGGACCTACGAGCAGTACTTC.

This chain uses TRBV6-6 with TRBJ2-1; D is uncertain. The CDR3 consists of 14 residues. Trimming removed 0 bases at V and 6 bases at J, with 9 bases between. The germline V gene encodes CDR1 MNHNY and CDR2 SVGAGI (reference sequence). The CDR3 loop reads CASSYSWSSNEQFF. In nucleotides, the CDR3 is TGTGCCAGCAGTTACTCTTGGAGCAGCAATGAGCAGTTCTTC.

The chain couples TRBV11-2 to TRBJ2-5; 8 bases are shared with TRBD1. The CDR3 covers 15 residues. The V segment lost 1 base and the J segment 5 bases; nucleotides outside the gene matches: 6. CDR1 SGHAT and CDR2 FQNNGV come from the germline V gene. In DNA, the CDR3 is TGTGCCAGCAGCTTAGGGACAGGGAGCGGGGAGACCCAGTACTTC. Translating it yields CASSLGTGSGETQYF.

This clone was detected once. The chain joins TRBV5-1 to TRBJ2-2, with TRBD1 matching 9 bases. The V gene end was trimmed by 0 bases and the J gene end by 0 bases; junction bases not matched to a gene: 3. The CDR3 has 17 amino acids. Germline V gene lookup returns CDR1 SGHRS and CDR2 YFSETQ. CDR3 sequence reads: CASSLADRGTNTGELFF. Written as DNA, the CDR3 is TGCGCCAGCAGCTTGGCTGACAGGGGGACGAACACCGGGGAGCTGTTTTTT.